The clone carrying this T cell receptor (beta chain) was picked up a small number of times. Unmatched junction bases numbered 4, after V lost 4 bases and J lost 4 bases. CDR3 length: 14 amino acids. CDR1 SGHTA and CDR2 FQGNSA come from the germline V gene. This entry belongs to a study of tumor T cells in aggressive B-cell lymphoma. Sequencing was performed with immunoSEQ multiplex PCR; in TCRdb, only in-frame clones are kept and a portion is missing. The sample has fewer than 7,000 clones; about 80% are singletons. The clonotype was recovered from an adult with diffuse large B cell lymphoma. The chain is built from TRBV7-2 and TRBJ2-1; 7 nucleotides align to TRBD1. Sequenced input: tumor tissue. CDR3 sequence: CASSSSTGYNEQFF. CDR3 DNA sequence: TGTGCCAGCAGCTCCTCGACAGGGTACAATGAGCAGTTCTTC.